One sample yielded the 23 T cell receptor beta chains listed below, sequenced in a study of T cell changes during pregnancy in multiple sclerosis. Generated by immunoSEQ multiplex PCR, the TCRdb table keeps only in-frame clones and is missing some. This sample yields approximately 60,000 clones, of which 92% are seen a single time; 2.5% to 3% belongs to the top ten. Sequences were derived from peripheral blood, sampled in the second trimester of pregnancy. Receptors were obtained from a female donor in good health, enrolled as a control in a pregnancy study.

The J gene is TRBJ2-5, the V gene TRBV28; 7 nucleotides align to TRBD1. CDR3 length equals 17 residues. Per germline, CDR1 MDHEN and CDR2 SYDVKM. J gave up 5 bases and V 3 bases, and 15 bases lay outside the gene matches. CDR3 amino acids: CASSLSRAFQQGETQYF. CDR3 bases: TGTGCCAGCAGTTTGTCCCGGGCCTTCCAACAGGGGGAGACCCAGTACTTC.

The chain is built from TRBV12-5 and TRBJ2-5; tentatively, D is TRBD2 (6 bases). The CDR3 totals 14 residues. The ends were cut back, 4 bases at V and 5 bases at J, with 14 bases in the middle. The germline V gene encodes CDR1 LGHNT and CDR2 FRNRAP. The CDR3 nucleotides are TGTGCTAGTGGTTCTGGGGGGAAGGGGGAGACCCAGTACTTC. It codes for CASGSGGKGETQYF.

This clone was recorded once. The chain employs TRBV5-5 and TRBJ2-3; possibly TRBD1 for D (5 bases). Germline loops: CDR1 SGHKS, CDR2 YYEKEE (reference sequence). Trimming took 5 bases from V and 11 from J, leaving 21 bases between them. CDR3 size: 14 residues. The CDR3 nucleotides read TGTGCCAGCAGTTCAGGGTTGAGGATATACGAGCAGTATTTT. This encodes CASSSGLRIYEQYF. Looking up the rest from reference TRBV5-5 and TRBJ2-3 gives the full variable domain: DAGVTQSPTHLIKTRGQQVTLRCSPISGHKSVSWYQQVLGQGPQFIFQYYEKEERGRGNFPDRFSARQFPNYSSELNVNALLLGDSALYLCASSSGLRIYEQYFGPGTRLTVL.

This CDR3 is CASSLIPAGAYEQYF. CDR3 DNA sequence: TGTGCCAGCAGCCTTATTCCGGCCGGAGCATACGAGCAGTACTTC. The chain couples TRBV7-9 to TRBJ2-7; D gene unclear. Between the trimmed V and J ends, which lost 5 bases and 4 bases, there was a span of 18 bases. This CDR3 is 15 amino acids long. The V gene's germline CDR1 is SEHNR and CDR2 FQNEAQ (reference sequence).

The CDR3 sequence: CASSQADFQAFF. DNA of the CDR3: TGTGCCAGCAGCCAAGCGGACTTTCAAGCTTTCTTT. The J gene is TRBJ1-1, the V gene TRBV7-9, with unresolved D. The CDR3 has 12 residues. Germline CDR1 is SEHNR and CDR2 is FQNEAQ (reference sequence). Trimming cost V 5 bases and J 9 bases, with 13 bases left between them.

This chain uses TRBV12-5 with TRBJ2-7, with D unclear. CDR3 length: 14 residues. The V gene's germline CDR1 is LGHNT and CDR2 FRNRAP. V was cut by 7 bases and J by 7 bases, with 20 bases left in between. CDR3 sequence: CASAQSTRSSEQYF. Written as DNA, the CDR3 is TGTGCTAGTGCCCAATCGACACGCAGTTCTGAGCAGTACTTC.

The V gene is TRBV29-1, the J gene TRBJ1-1; perhaps TRBD1 as D (6 bases). The germline gives CDR1 SQVTM, CDR2 ANQGSEA. The length of the CDR3 is 13 residues. Trimming took 5 bases from V and 4 from J, leaving 14 bases between them. CDR3 coding DNA: TGCAGCGTTTGCAGGGGCTCGGGCACTGAAGCTTTCTTT. It specifies CSVCRGSGTEAFF.

The chain joins TRBV7-2 to TRBJ2-1, with no clear D. Trimming took off 5 bases at V and 0 bases at J, with 8 bases between the two ends. There are 14 residues in the CDR3. Germline CDR1 SGHTA, CDR2 FQGNSA. CDR3 nucleotide sequence: TGTGCCAGCAGCCCCCTGAGCTCCTACAATGAGCAGTTCTTC. It encodes CASSPLSSYNEQFF.

The chain recombines TRBV30 with TRBJ2-1, with D unclear. CDR3 size: 17 residues. Looked up from germline, CDR1 is GTSNPN and CDR2 is SVGIG (reference sequence). Between the trimmed V and J ends, which lost 2 bases and 0 bases, there was a span of 17 bases. The CDR3 reads CAWSIAPGSFSYNEQFF. DNA of the CDR3: TGTGCCTGGAGTATCGCGCCAGGCTCCTTCTCCTACAATGAGCAGTTCTTC.

The genes are TRBV9 and TRBJ2-7, with TRBD2 matching over 7 bases. The ends lost 4 bases at V and 3 bases at J; junction bases unmatched: 10. The CDR3 runs to 15 residues. Per germline, CDR1 SGDLS and CDR2 YYNGEE. In DNA form, the CDR3 reads TGTGCCAGCAGCCCCACGGGTGGGGGGGACTACGAGCAGTACTTC. Protein: CASSPTGGGDYEQYF. The complete variable domain, with remaining parts taken from reference TRBV9 and TRBJ2-7, reads DSGVTQTPKHLITATGQRVTLRCSPRSGDLSVYWYQQSLDQGLQFLIQYYNGEERAKGNILERFSAQQFPDLHSELNLSSLELGDSALYFCASSPTGGGDYEQYFGPGTRLTVT.

The chain uses TRBV5-8 and TRBJ2-2; maybe TRBD2 (5 bases). V lost 0 bases, J lost 3 bases, and 12 bases lay in between. In germline, CDR1 is SGHTS, CDR2 YDEGEE. The CDR3 runs to 16 residues. The CDR3, as DNA: TGTGCCAGCAGCTTGGAAGTTAAGGGAGACACCGGGGAGCTGTTTTTT. It yields the protein CASSLEVKGDTGELFF.

The chain uses TRBV19 and TRBJ1-1; D perhaps matches TRBD1 (6 bases). Germline CDR1 reads LNHDA; CDR2 reads SQIVND (reference sequence). The CDR3 length is 15 residues. With 1 base removed from V and 5 bases from J, the gap between germline ends came to 14 bases. The CDR3 DNA is TGTGCCAGTAGTATAGTTGGGACACCCCGTACTGAAGCTTTCTTT. Protein: CASSIVGTPRTEAFF. Filled out from reference TRBV19 and TRBJ1-1, the complete variable domain reads DGGITQSPKYLFRKEGQNVTLSCEQNLNHDAMYWYRQDPGQGLRLIYYSQIVNDFQKGDIAEGYSVSREKKESFPLTVTSAQKNPTAFYLCASSIVGTPRTEAFFGQGTRLTVV.

The chain links TRBV7-9 to TRBJ1-3; D perhaps matches TRBD1 (5 bases). Germline values: CDR1 SEHNR, CDR2 FQNEAQ (reference sequence). The CDR3 extends over 16 amino acids. V was pared by 5 bases and J by 0 bases, with 14 bases between. This CDR3 reads CASSPFGASSGNTIYF. The CDR3 coding sequence is TGTGCCAGCAGCCCCTTTGGGGCCAGCTCTGGAAACACCATATATTTT.

This chain uses TRBV19 with TRBJ1-2; the match to TRBD1 covers 9 bases. The CDR3 contains 15 residues. The junction had 9 bases not matched to a gene; V was cut back by 6 bases and J by 4 bases. Germline values: CDR1 LNHDA, CDR2 SQIVND (reference sequence). The CDR3 spells CASSPGTGNLYGYTF. The CDR3 nucleotides read TGTGCCAGTAGCCCCGGGACAGGGAACCTCTATGGCTACACCTTC.

V usage is TRBV7-9 and J usage is TRBJ2-7; TRBD1 is a possible D gene (6 bases). The CDR3 spans 15 residues. Germline CDR1 SEHNR, CDR2 FQNEAQ (reference sequence). Trimming removed 5 bases from V and 5 bases from J, with 19 bases in between. This CDR3 is CASSPGVGPRDEQYF. The CDR3 DNA sequence: TGTGCCAGCAGCCCAGGGGTGGGGCCCCGGGACGAGCAGTACTTC.

This chain uses TRBV6-5 with TRBJ1-1; 7 positions match TRBD1. V shed 8 bases, J shed 5 bases, and the junction held 8 bases outside the gene matches. Germline values: CDR1 MNHEY, CDR2 SVGAGI. This CDR3 region has 13 residues. CDR3 region: CASRLTGNTEAFF. The CDR3 bases are TGTGCCAGCCGATTGACAGGGAATACTGAAGCTTTCTTT.

The rearrangement links TRBV4-3 to TRBJ2-1, with D unresolved. Trimming took off 0 bases at V and 3 bases at J, with 12 bases between the two ends. Germline loops: CDR1 LGHNA, CDR2 YSLEER. This CDR3 is built from 16 residues. The DNA of the CDR3 is TGCGCCAGCAGCCAAGAGATATTTGGCGGCTACAATGAGCAGTTCTTC. Translated: CASSQEIFGGYNEQFF.

As DNA, the CDR3 is TGCGCCAGCAGCCAAGGTGCACGGGTTGCGAACTATGGCTACACCTTC. Translation gives CASSQGARVANYGYTF. V gene TRBV4-3 combines with J gene TRBJ1-2; no definite D call. Germline values: CDR1 LGHNA, CDR2 YSLEER. V was clipped by 1 base and J by 2 bases, with 14 bases between them. The CDR3 extends over 16 amino acids.

V usage is TRBV28 and J usage is TRBJ1-1; D perhaps matches TRBD1 (5 bases). The CDR3 contains 14 residues. V was shortened by 5 bases and J by 4 bases, with 14 bases between the two germline ends. Per germline, CDR1 MDHEN and CDR2 SYDVKM. The CDR3 region is CASSVGAWGTEAFF. In DNA, the CDR3 is TGTGCCAGCAGTGTAGGGGCTTGGGGCACTGAAGCTTTCTTT.

The gene calls are TRBV28 and TRBJ2-7; 10 bases align to TRBD2. The CDR3 sequence is 15 residues long. The trim removed 1 base at V and 3 bases at J, leaving 3 bases unmatched. CDR1 is MDHEN and CDR2 is SYDVKM in the germline V gene. For the CDR3, the DNA is TGTGCCAGCAGTTTATTGGCTAGCGGGGGCTACGAGCAGTACTTC. It specifies CASSLLASGGYEQYF.

The J gene is TRBJ2-3, the V gene TRBV19; 11 nucleotides match TRBD2. V gave up 4 bases and J gave up 4 bases; unmatched junction bases: 4. CDR1 is LNHDA and CDR2 is SQIVND in the germline V gene (reference sequence). The CDR3 loop spans 15 amino acids. In DNA form, the CDR3 reads TGTGCCAGTAGTAGTTTAGCGGGAGGGGCAGATACGCAGTATTTT. Amino acids: CASSSLAGGADTQYF.

The chain carries TRBV23-1 and TRBJ2-4; no firm D call. TRBV23-1 is recorded as an ORF, its role being uncertain. V was shortened by 7 bases and J by 3 bases, with 13 bases between the two germline ends. CDR3 length equals 14 residues. The CDR3 protein is CASISVRFKNIQYF. In DNA form, the CDR3 reads TGCGCCAGCATCTCGGTGAGGTTCAAAAACATTCAGTACTTC.

This clone showed up just once. The chain is built from TRBV4-1 and TRBJ1-1; weak D call: TRBD1 (5 bases). This CDR3 is 16 amino acids long. The germline V and J ends were trimmed by 2 bases and 0 bases, with 13 bases remaining between them. The germline V gene has CDR1 MGHRA and CDR2 YSYEKL. CDR3 loop: CASSQFGGVVNTEAFF. The CDR3 bases are TGCGCCAGCAGCCAATTTGGGGGGGTGGTGAACACTGAAGCTTTCTTT.